This T cell receptor (beta chain) is drawn from a study of blood T cell repertoires in COVID-19. Overall study: Samples of COVID-19 (acute and convalescent) were obtained from the United States, Italy and Spain.

CDR1 is SGDLS and CDR2 is YYNGEE in the germline V gene. Trimming removed 3 bases at V and 3 bases at J, with 12 bases between. CDR3 length: 14 residues. This clone was observed once. Method: immunoSEQ multiplex PCR; TCRdb's copy keeps in-frame clones and lacks some. The data show roughly 230,000 clones, with roughly 90% seen just once and roughly 2.2% held by the top ten. Sequenced: peripheral blood. This rearrangement joins TRBV9 to TRBJ1-2, with D possibly being TRBD1 (5 bases). The clonotype originates from a woman aged 55-69 years with COVID-19, enrolled during active disease. DNA for the CDR3: TGTGCCAGCAGCGGACAGCCCCCTTACTATGGCTACACCTTC. Translating gives CASSGQPPYYGYTF.